This T cell receptor (beta chain) was sequenced in a study of cytomegalovirus exposure and HLA in healthy donors. Looking at the study overall: Around 85 million unique TCRs from HLA-typed donors were held in an early data release.

The PCR employed 60 Vbeta primers together with 13 Jbeta primers. Sequencing was performed with immunoSEQ multiplex PCR; in TCRdb, only in-frame clones are kept and a portion is missing. This table holds 75,000 to 80,000 clones. Study-wide points: Immune exposure was documented only through CMV serostatus.

Sampled while nominally healthy, donors likely had unrecorded immune exposures. With regard to this clone: Its target is unknown.

What was sequenced was PBMCs. The sequence derives from a man between 18 and 35 years old in good health and CMV-seropositive.

CDR3 in amino acids: CASSEVLAGGLREAFF. The CDR3 nucleotides read TGTGCCAGCAGTGAAGTCCTAGCGGGGGGGCTCAGGGAAGCTTTCTTT. The rearrangement joins TRBV6-1 to TRBJ1-1; possible D gene TRBD1, 6 bases. The CDR3 spans 16 residues. V shed 1 base and J shed 8 bases, with 20 bases lying between them. From germline, CDR1 is MNHNS and CDR2 SASEGT.